This section outlines one T cell receptor (beta chain) sequence together with its context. Its antigen is still unknown. From germline, CDR1 is SGHTS and CDR2 YDEGEE. The V and J ends lost 4 bases and 5 bases respectively, with 12 bases between them. The CDR3 runs to 13 residues. This sample stems from a study of cytomegalovirus exposure and HLA in healthy donors. PCR amplification relied on 60 Vbeta primers (plus 13 Jbeta primers). Clones were read by immunoSEQ multiplex PCR, and TCRdb kept only the in-frame ones, dropping some. The data contain roughly 97,000 clones, over 60% of them singletons. All the people who gave samples were healthy bone marrow donors. Study findings and constraints: In a later analysis, specific HLA alleles were associated with 15,000 to 20,000 TCR beta sequences at a 0.05 false discovery rate.

The receptor was derived from a man aged 55 to 70 in good health and CMV-seropositive. Material for sequencing was PBMCs. The rearrangement links TRBV5-8 to TRBJ1-2; D might be TRBD1 (5 bases). CDR3 sequence: CASSRGKTYGYTF. Written as DNA, the CDR3 is TGTGCCAGCAGCCGGGGGAAGACTTATGGCTACACCTTC.